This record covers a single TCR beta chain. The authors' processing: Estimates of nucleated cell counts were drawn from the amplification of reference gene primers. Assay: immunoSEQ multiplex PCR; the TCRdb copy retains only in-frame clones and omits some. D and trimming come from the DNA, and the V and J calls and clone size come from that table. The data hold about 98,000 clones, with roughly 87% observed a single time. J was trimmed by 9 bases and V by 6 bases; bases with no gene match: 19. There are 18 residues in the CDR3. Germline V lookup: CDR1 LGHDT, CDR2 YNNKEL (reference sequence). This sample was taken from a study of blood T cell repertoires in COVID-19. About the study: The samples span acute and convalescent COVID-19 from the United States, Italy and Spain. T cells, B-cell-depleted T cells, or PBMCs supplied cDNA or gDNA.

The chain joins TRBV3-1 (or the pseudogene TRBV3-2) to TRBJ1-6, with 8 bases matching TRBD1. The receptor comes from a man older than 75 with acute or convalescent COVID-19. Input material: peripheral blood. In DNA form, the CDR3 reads TGTGCCAGCAGGGCGAGGCAGGGGGCGCGGAAAGTAGGTTCACCCCTCCACTTT. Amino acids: CASRARQGARKVGSPLHF.